Each of the 24 T cell receptor beta chains below was sequenced from the same sample in a study of shared clonotypes between healthy human individuals. Profiled with immunoSEQ multiplex PCR; TCRdb holds only in-frame clones, not every one. The sample holds around 180,000 clones, roughly 93% seen once. Sequencing was carried out using naive CD4+ T cells sorted from blood. Indicated subset: CD45RA+ positively selected. The source of these receptors is a woman in her twenties or thirties in good health.

This chain connects TRBV18 to TRBJ2-1; D is uncertain. CDR3 length equals 11 residues. Germline assignment: CDR1 KGHSH and CDR2 LQKENI. V dropped 4 bases and J dropped 10 bases, with 8 bases sitting between them. This CDR3 reads CASSQHWEQFF. In DNA form, the CDR3 reads TGTGCCAGCTCACAACATTGGGAGCAGTTCTTC.

The rearrangement joins TRBV19 to TRBJ2-5, with a tentative D call TRBD2 (6 bases). The assigned J gene may be wrong: the sequence end matches TRBJ2-7 better. The CDR3 spans 15 residues. Germline lookup yields CDR1 LNHDA and CDR2 SQIVND (reference sequence). CDR3 amino acids: CASSKPGTGSYEQYF. The DNA for the CDR3 is TGTGCCAGTAGTAAACCCGGGACTGGCTCCTACGAGCAGTACTTC.

This chain connects TRBV28 to TRBJ2-7; D ambiguous. Trimming shortened V by 2 bases and J by 1 base, and 18 bases separated the two germline ends. The CDR3 covers 17 residues. Germline V gene data show CDR1 as MDHEN and CDR2 as SYDVKM. The CDR3 protein is CASSLGVRRRVSYEQYF. The CDR3, as DNA: TGTGCCAGCAGTTTAGGGGTCCGTCGAAGGGTGTCCTACGAGCAGTACTTC.

This rearrangement joins TRBV5-6 to TRBJ1-1, with unresolved D. The germline V gene encodes CDR1 SGHDT and CDR2 YYEEEE. The CDR3 is 14 amino acids. Trimming stripped 0 bases from V and 0 bases from J, with 6 bases between. As DNA, the CDR3 is TGTGCCAGCAGCTTGGACCTCATGAACACTGAAGCTTTCTTT. Translated, it gives CASSLDLMNTEAFF. The variable domain in full, completed from reference TRBV5-6 and TRBJ1-1, reads DAGVTQSPTHLIKTRGQQVTLRCSPKSGHDTVSWYQQALGQGPQFIFQYYEEEERQRGNFPDRFSGHQFPNYSSELNVNALLLGDSALYLCASSLDLMNTEAFFGQGTRLTVV.

The genes are TRBV5-1 and TRBJ2-3; 13 bases align to TRBD2. The CDR3 is 16 amino acids. Germline CDR1 reads SGHRS; CDR2 reads YFSETQ. V shed 3 bases, J shed 5 bases, and the junction held 6 bases outside the gene matches. The CDR3 DNA is TGCGCCAGCAGCTACACACTAGCGGGAGGGCAAGATACGCAGTATTTT. Residues: CASSYTLAGGQDTQYF.

This chain connects TRBV5-1 to TRBJ2-6, with D perhaps TRBD1 or TRBD2 (5 bases each). The CDR3 runs 17 residues. Germline assignment: CDR1 SGHRS and CDR2 YFSETQ. Trimming shortened V by 2 bases and J by 7 bases, and 19 bases separated the two germline ends. The CDR3 here is CASSFGTQVPGANVLTF. The CDR3 DNA follows: TGCGCCAGCAGCTTTGGGACCCAGGTGCCCGGTGCCAACGTCCTGACTTTC.

This clone has a handful of counts. The chain joins TRBV19 to TRBJ1-2; D perhaps matches TRBD1 (5 bases). Trimming pared 4 bases from V and 4 bases from J, leaving 16 bases between. Per the germline V gene, CDR1 is LNHDA and CDR2 is SQIVND (reference sequence). The CDR3 runs 15 residues. As DNA, the CDR3 is TGTGCCAGTAGTAATGGTTTGCAGGGTAGCTATGGCTACACCTTC. Translation: CASSNGLQGSYGYTF.

The chain is built from TRBV4-1 and TRBJ1-5; D uncertain. The CDR3 has 18 residues. The germline V and J ends were trimmed by 0 bases and 0 bases, with 15 bases remaining between them. CDR1 is MGHRA, CDR2 YSYEKL, per germline. CDR3: CASSQDSSLSDSNQPQHF. Written as DNA, the CDR3 is TGCGCCAGCAGCCAAGATTCATCTTTATCGGATAGCAATCAGCCCCAGCATTTT.

The V call is TRBV19, the J call TRBJ2-7; TRBD2 agrees at 10 bases. V shed 5 bases and J 3 bases; nucleotides not matched to a gene: 7. Germline V gene sequence: CDR1 LNHDA, CDR2 SQIVND (reference sequence). The CDR3 extends over 15 amino acids. CDR3 sequence: CASSPQREGGYEQYF. The CDR3 coding sequence is TGTGCCAGTAGTCCCCAGCGGGAGGGCGGCTACGAGCAGTACTTC.

This chain uses TRBV7-9 with TRBJ1-1; D call uncertain. The germline V and J ends were trimmed by 1 base and 1 base, with 7 bases remaining between them. Germline lookup yields CDR1 SEHNR and CDR2 FQNEAQ (reference sequence). This CDR3 has 14 amino acids. The CDR3 region is CASSLVFGNTEAFF. CDR3 sequence (DNA): TGTGCCAGCAGCTTAGTTTTTGGGAACACTGAAGCTTTCTTT.

The V call is TRBV4-2, the J call TRBJ2-2, with 7 positions matching TRBD2. J lost 10 bases, V lost 0 bases, and 5 bases had no gene match. The CDR3 extends over 14 amino acids. CDR1 LGHNA and CDR2 YNFKEQ come from the germline V gene. The CDR3 loop reads CASSQEAGVPELFF. The CDR3 DNA is TGTGCCAGCAGCCAAGAGGCGGGAGTCCCGGAGCTGTTTTTT.

The rearrangement uses TRBV10-3 and TRBJ1-5; D gene ambiguous. This CDR3 spans 15 amino acids. V was shortened by 4 bases and J by 1 base, with 11 bases between the two germline ends. Germline lookup yields CDR1 ENHRY and CDR2 SYGVKD. CDR3 in amino acids: CAISAGNQSNQPQHF. In DNA, the CDR3 is TGTGCCATCAGTGCGGGGAATCAGAGCAATCAGCCCCAGCATTTT.

The J gene is TRBJ2-1, the V gene TRBV18, with D possibly matching TRBD2 (6 bases). V shed 2 bases and J shed 4 bases, with 12 bases lying between them. The CDR3 length is 15 residues. The germline CDR1 and CDR2 sequences are KGHSH and LQKENI. In DNA form, the CDR3 reads TGTGCCAGCTCACCAAAGGGACTGGCGTACAATGAGCAGTTCTTC. Amino acids: CASSPKGLAYNEQFF.

The chain employs TRBV6-1 and TRBJ1-1; D gene unclear. The CDR3 loop spans 11 amino acids. Germline V gives CDR1 MNHNS, CDR2 SASEGT. V gave up 5 bases and J gave up 5 bases, with 6 bases separating them. CDR3 sequence reads: CASSRWTEAFF. DNA for the CDR3: TGTGCCAGCAGTCGGTGGACTGAAGCTTTCTTT.

V is TRBV4-1 and J is TRBJ2-2; TRBD2 matches 11 bases. Germline loops: CDR1 MGHRA, CDR2 YSYEKL. This CDR3 spans 17 amino acids. The J segment lost 2 bases and the V segment lost 1 base, leaving 3 bases of the junction unmatched. The DNA of the CDR3 is TGCGCCAGCAGCCAAGGGGGACTAGCGGATAACACCGGGGAGCTGTTTTTT. This encodes CASSQGGLADNTGELFF.

The V and J genes are TRBV7-8 and TRBJ1-2; D unclear. V was cut by 4 bases and J by 0 bases, with 15 bases left in between. CDR1 is SGHVS and CDR2 is FQNEAQ in the germline V gene. The CDR3 has 16 residues. The CDR3 spells CASSSTSAVANYGYTF. In DNA form, the CDR3 reads TGTGCCAGCAGCTCCACCAGTGCGGTAGCTAACTATGGCTACACCTTC. Variable domain in full (rest from reference TRBV7-8 and TRBJ1-2): GAGVSQSPRYKVAKRGQDVALRCDPISGHVSLFWYQQALGQGPEFLTYFQNEAQLDKSGLPSDRFFAERPEGSVSTLKIQRTQQEDSAVYLCASSSTSAVANYGYTFGSGTRLTVV.

The CDR3 nucleotides read TGTGCCAGTAGTATCTCAGGATTTGGACAGGGTTATTCTGAAGCTTTCTTT. Translated, it gives CASSISGFGQGYSEAFF. The V gene is TRBV19, the J gene TRBJ1-1; 8 nucleotides match TRBD1. With 3 bases clipped from V and 6 bases from J, the junction kept 15 bases outside the gene matches. CDR1 and CDR2 from the germline V gene are LNHDA and SQIVND (reference sequence). This CDR3 comprises 17 residues. The variable domain in full, with the rest retrieved from reference TRBV19 and TRBJ1-1, is DGGITQSPKYLFRKEGQNVTLSCEQNLNHDAMYWYRQDPGQGLRLIYYSQIVNDFQKGDIAEGYSVSREKKESFPLTVTSAQKNPTAFYLCASSISGFGQGYSEAFFGQGTRLTVV.

The chain combines TRBV5-6 with TRBJ2-1; D call uncertain. The CDR3 is 14 residues long. Trimming took off 5 bases at V and 0 bases at J, with 9 bases between the two ends. Germline assignment: CDR1 SGHDT and CDR2 YYEEEE. The CDR3 reads CASSSYPSYNEQFF. DNA of the CDR3: TGTGCCAGCAGTTCGTATCCCTCCTACAATGAGCAGTTCTTC.

The CDR3 is CASSESAVNTEAFF. CDR3 sequence (DNA): TGTGCCAGCAGTGAAAGCGCGGTGAACACTGAAGCTTTCTTT. The chain employs TRBV6-4 and TRBJ1-1; D is unresolved. V was shortened by 3 bases and J by 0 bases, with 8 bases between the two germline ends. The CDR3 length is 14 residues. Germline V lookup: CDR1 MRHNA, CDR2 SNTAGT.

The chain couples TRBV15 to TRBJ1-5; D is possibly TRBD1 (5 bases). Germline V CDR1 and CDR2: LNHNV, YYDKDF (reference sequence). V was cut by 0 bases and J by 2 bases, with 11 bases left in between. The CDR3 sequence is 16 residues long. The CDR3 loop is CATSRDGRGGNQPQHF. The CDR3 DNA reads as TGTGCCACCAGCAGAGATGGGAGGGGTGGCAATCAGCCCCAGCATTTT.

The chain uses TRBV29-1 and TRBJ2-5; D possibly matches TRBD1 or TRBD2 (5 bases each). The DNA end favors TRBJ2-7, so the J call may be wrong. Germline V CDR1 and CDR2: SQVTM, ANQGSEA. The CDR3 is 14 residues long. The CDR3, as DNA: TGCAGCGTTGACCGTCCGGGGCCTGGGGACGAGCAGTACTTC. It translates to CSVDRPGPGDEQYF.

The J gene is TRBJ2-7, the V gene TRBV5-1; 9 bases map to TRBD1. This CDR3 comprises 17 residues. Germline assignment: CDR1 SGHRS and CDR2 YFSETQ. V lost 0 bases and J lost 7; bases outside the gene matches: 14. Here the CDR3 DNA reads TGCGCCAGCAGCTTGGACGACCCCGGGACAGGGATTGAAGAGCAGTACTTC. It encodes CASSLDDPGTGIEEQYF.

The chain has TRBV9 and TRBJ2-5; D is ambiguous. CDR3 length: 14 residues. Trimming cost V 0 bases and J 3 bases, with 9 bases left between them. Germline CDR1 is SGDLS and CDR2 is YYNGEE. The CDR3 protein is CASSVGAVEETQYF. The CDR3 DNA is TGTGCCAGCAGCGTAGGGGCGGTGGAAGAGACCCAGTACTTC.

As DNA, the CDR3 is TGCGCCAGCAGCCAAGATGGGATAGTAGCGGGAGACGAGCAGTACTTC. It yields the protein CASSQDGIVAGDEQYF. The chain couples TRBV4-1 to TRBJ2-5; 9 bases line up with TRBD2. Matching the DNA end better, TRBJ2-7 makes the J call doubtful. This CDR3 comprises 16 residues. In germline, CDR1 is MGHRA, CDR2 YSYEKL.